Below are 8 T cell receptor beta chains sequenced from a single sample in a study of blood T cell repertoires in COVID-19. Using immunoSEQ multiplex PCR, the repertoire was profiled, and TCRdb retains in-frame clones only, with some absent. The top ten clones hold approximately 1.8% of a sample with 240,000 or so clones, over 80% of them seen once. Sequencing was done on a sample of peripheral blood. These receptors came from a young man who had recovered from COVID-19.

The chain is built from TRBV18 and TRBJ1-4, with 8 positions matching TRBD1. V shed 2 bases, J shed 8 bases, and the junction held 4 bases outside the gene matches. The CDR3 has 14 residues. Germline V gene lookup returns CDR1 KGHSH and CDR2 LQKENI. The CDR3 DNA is TGTGCCAGCTCACCAGACAGGGGCCGGGAAAAACTGTTTTTT. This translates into CASSPDRGREKLFF.

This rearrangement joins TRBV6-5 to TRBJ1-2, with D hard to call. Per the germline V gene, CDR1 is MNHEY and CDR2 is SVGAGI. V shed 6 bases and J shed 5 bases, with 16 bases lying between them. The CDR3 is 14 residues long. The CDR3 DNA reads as TGTGCCAGCAGCCGCTCGTACAGTTCGTATGGCTACACCTTC. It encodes CASSRSYSSYGYTF.

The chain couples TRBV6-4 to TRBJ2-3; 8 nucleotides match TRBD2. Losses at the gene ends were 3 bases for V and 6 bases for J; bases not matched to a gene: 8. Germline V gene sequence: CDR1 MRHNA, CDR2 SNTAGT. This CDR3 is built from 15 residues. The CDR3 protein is CASSERASGPDTQYF. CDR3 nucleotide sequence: TGTGCCAGCAGTGAACGGGCTAGCGGGCCGGATACGCAGTATTTT.

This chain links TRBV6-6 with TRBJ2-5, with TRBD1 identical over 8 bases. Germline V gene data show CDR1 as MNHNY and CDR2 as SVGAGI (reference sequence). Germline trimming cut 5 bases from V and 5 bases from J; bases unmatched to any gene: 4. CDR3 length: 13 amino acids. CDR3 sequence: CASSLRTGETQYF. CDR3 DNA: TGTGCCAGCAGTCTACGGACAGGGGAGACCCAGTACTTC.

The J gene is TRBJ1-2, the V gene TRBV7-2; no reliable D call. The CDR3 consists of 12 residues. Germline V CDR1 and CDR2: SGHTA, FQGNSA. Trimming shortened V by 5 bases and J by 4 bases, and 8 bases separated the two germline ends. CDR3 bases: TGTGCCAGCAGCCTAGACGGCTATGGCTACACCTTC. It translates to CASSLDGYGYTF.

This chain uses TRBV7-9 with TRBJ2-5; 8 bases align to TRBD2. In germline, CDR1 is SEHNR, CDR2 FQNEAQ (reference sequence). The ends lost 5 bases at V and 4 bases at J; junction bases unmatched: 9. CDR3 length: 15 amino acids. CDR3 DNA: TGTGCCAGCAGCCCTAGACGCGGGGGGACAGAGACCCAGTACTTC. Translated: CASSPRRGGTETQYF.

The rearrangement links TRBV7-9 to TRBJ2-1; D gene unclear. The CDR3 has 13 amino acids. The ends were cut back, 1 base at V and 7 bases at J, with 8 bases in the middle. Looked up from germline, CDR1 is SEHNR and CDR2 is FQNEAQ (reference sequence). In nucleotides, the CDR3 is TGTGCCAGCAGCTTAGTAGTGGAGAATGAGCAGTTCTTC. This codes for CASSLVVENEQFF.

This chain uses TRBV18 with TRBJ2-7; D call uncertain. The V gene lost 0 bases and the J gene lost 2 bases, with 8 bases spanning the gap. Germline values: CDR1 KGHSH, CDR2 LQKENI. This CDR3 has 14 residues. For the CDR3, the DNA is TGTGCCAGCTCACCACCGAGCAGGCCCTACGAGCAGTACGTC. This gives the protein CASSPPSRPYEQYV.